This TCR beta chain derives from a study of control samples from healthy donors and cancer patients. This CDR3 has 15 residues. The V and J ends lost 5 bases and 3 bases respectively, with 17 bases between them. Per the germline V gene, CDR1 is SGHRS and CDR2 is YFSETQ. Libraries were prepared by immunoSEQ multiplex PCR; TCRdb keeps only in-frame clonotypes and omits some of them. There are about 16,000 clones in the sample; about 89% occur only once, and about 33% lies in the top ten. Sample: PBMCs. The chain recombines TRBV5-1 with TRBJ1-2; weak D call: TRBD1 (5 bases). The receptor was derived from a man between 60 and 70 years old with head and neck cancer. CDR3 in DNA: TGCGCCAGCAGTTTGATTGAAGGGGTCGACTATGGCTACACCTTC. Its translation: CASSLIEGVDYGYTF.